These 30 T cell receptor beta chains were sequenced from one sample in a study of siplizumab effects on memory and regulatory T cells. Sequencing used immunoSEQ multiplex PCR; TCRdb keeps in-frame clones, though not all of them. The repertoire holds roughly 50,000 clones, with approximately 97% as singletons. Sequencing was performed on naive CD4+ T cells sorted from blood. Receptors were obtained from a human donor in good health.

J is TRBJ2-2 and V is TRBV7-9; weak D call: TRBD1 (5 bases). Germline V gene lookup returns CDR1 SEHNR and CDR2 FQNEAQ (reference sequence). The CDR3 has 15 residues. V dropped 2 bases and J dropped 5 bases, with 12 bases sitting between them. The CDR3 nucleotides read TGTGCCAGCAGCTTAAAACTATCAGGGACCGGGGAGCTGTTTTTT. Amino acids: CASSLKLSGTGELFF.

The gene calls are TRBV29-1 and TRBJ1-2; 7 nucleotides line up with TRBD1. Germline values: CDR1 SQVTM, CDR2 ANQGSEA. The V segment lost 0 bases and the J segment 0 bases; nucleotides outside the gene matches: 1. The CDR3 is 14 amino acids. The CDR3 loop reads CSVEDGQANYGYTF. CDR3 nucleotide sequence: TGCAGCGTTGAAGACGGACAGGCTAACTATGGCTACACCTTC.

This chain joins TRBV27 and TRBJ1-3; tentatively, D is TRBD1 (6 bases). The CDR3 is made up of 14 amino acids. Germline V gene sequence: CDR1 MNHEY, CDR2 SMNVEV (reference sequence). V was cut by 5 bases and J by 4 bases, with 12 bases left in between. The CDR3 sequence: CASSPQGYGNTIYF. CDR3 DNA sequence: TGTGCCAGCAGTCCCCAGGGGTACGGAAACACCATATATTTT.

This chain uses TRBV20-1 with TRBJ2-1; D perhaps matches TRBD2 (5 bases). The V and J ends lost 6 bases and 10 bases respectively, with 13 bases between them. CDR1 and CDR2 from the germline V gene are DFQATT and SNEGSKA (reference sequence). The CDR3 is 11 amino acids. The CDR3: CSADTRREQFF. DNA for the CDR3: TGCAGTGCCGATACTAGACGGGAGCAGTTCTTC.

The CDR3 nucleotides are TGTGCCAGCAGCCTCCGGGACAGGGGGTATGGTTTTGAAAAACTGTTTTTT. Translated: CASSLRDRGYGFEKLFF. The V call is TRBV7-8, the J call TRBJ1-4; TRBD1 aligns across 11 bases. This CDR3 spans 17 amino acids. CDR1 and CDR2 (germline): SGHVS, FQNEAQ. Trimming at V came to 5 bases and at J to 7 bases, leaving 12 bases not matched to a gene.

The rearrangement uses TRBV4-3 and TRBJ1-5; TRBD1 aligns across 7 bases. Trimming at V came to 1 base and at J to 3 bases, leaving 6 bases not matched to a gene. This CDR3 is 16 amino acids long. The germline V gene encodes CDR1 LGHNA and CDR2 YSLEER. In DNA, the CDR3 is TGCGCCAGCAGCCAAGCCGCTGGACAGGACAATCAGCCCCAGCATTTT. It codes for CASSQAAGQDNQPQHF.

The chain employs TRBV4-3 and TRBJ2-1; no reliable D call. Per germline, CDR1 LGHNA and CDR2 YSLEER. This CDR3 comprises 16 residues. Trimming left V 0 bases short and J 4 bases short, with 13 bases between. The CDR3 sequence is CASSQEPPPRYNEQFF. CDR3 nucleotide sequence: TGCGCCAGCAGCCAAGAACCCCCCCCTCGGTACAATGAGCAGTTCTTC.

CDR3 nucleotide sequence: TGTGCCAGCAGAATACCGGGAGCCCATAGCAATCAGCCCCAGCATTTT. Translated: CASRIPGAHSNQPQHF. This chain joins TRBV28 and TRBJ1-5; unclear D gene. The germline CDR1 and CDR2 sequences are MDHEN and SYDVKM. V dropped 6 bases and J dropped 0 bases, with 15 bases sitting between them. This CDR3 is built from 16 residues.

The J gene is TRBJ1-2, the V gene TRBV18; TRBD1 matches 7 bases. The length of the CDR3 is 14 residues. Germline V gives CDR1 KGHSH, CDR2 LQKENI. With V trimmed by 3 bases and J by 8 bases, 9 bases remained unmatched. CDR3: CASSPRQGSEGYTF. The DNA of the CDR3 is TGTGCCAGCTCACCTAGACAGGGTTCTGAGGGCTACACCTTC.

J is TRBJ2-7 and V is TRBV7-2; no clear D gene. Germline V gene sequence: CDR1 SGHTA, CDR2 FQGNSA. This CDR3 has 13 amino acids. Trimming took 1 base from V and 6 from J, leaving 10 bases between them. This CDR3 is CASSLEGIGEQYF. DNA for the CDR3: TGTGCCAGCAGCTTAGAGGGCATTGGCGAGCAGTACTTC.

The chain links TRBV27 to TRBJ1-6; 9 bases match TRBD1. Germline V gene lookup returns CDR1 MNHEY and CDR2 SMNVEV (reference sequence). Trimming cost V 7 bases and J 6 bases; bases outside gene matches: 13. The CDR3 is made up of 17 amino acids. CDR3 sequence: CASILRPGQGSNSPLHF. CDR3 in DNA: TGTGCCAGCATACTTCGACCGGGACAGGGTAGTAATTCACCCCTCCACTTT.

The chain employs TRBV9 and TRBJ1-3, with a tentative D call TRBD1 (5 bases). The germline CDR1 and CDR2 sequences are SGDLS and YYNGEE. The CDR3 totals 16 residues. V was trimmed by 3 bases and J by 0 bases, leaving 13 bases between them. CDR3 in amino acids: CASSAGTASSGNTIYF. CDR3 DNA sequence: TGTGCCAGCAGCGCCGGGACGGCGAGCTCTGGAAACACCATATATTTT.

This chain links TRBV6-5 with TRBJ1-4; 9 positions match TRBD1. The CDR3 spans 14 residues. With V trimmed by 6 bases and J by 7 bases, 6 bases remained unmatched. Germline CDR1 is MNHEY and CDR2 is SVGAGI. This CDR3 reads CASSADRGGEKLFF. The CDR3 nucleotides read TGTGCCAGCAGCGCGGACAGGGGAGGTGAAAAACTGTTTTTT.

This rearrangement joins TRBV7-3 to TRBJ2-3, with unresolved D. This CDR3 has 17 amino acids. Germline CDR1 is SGHTA and CDR2 is FQGTGA. V lost 5 bases to trimming and J lost 4 bases, with 22 bases between them. In nucleotides, the CDR3 is TGTGCCAGCAGCCCCCGCGGTTCAGTAGGCAGTCCAGATACGCAGTATTTT. Translated, it gives CASSPRGSVGSPDTQYF.

J is TRBJ1-2 and V is TRBV30; D is unresolved. Germline assignment: CDR1 GTSNPN and CDR2 SVGIG (reference sequence). The CDR3 runs 13 residues. V lost 0 bases to trimming and J lost 2 bases, with 7 bases between them. The CDR3 protein is CAWSVGENYGYTF. DNA of the CDR3: TGTGCCTGGAGTGTGGGAGAGAACTATGGCTACACCTTC.

Points on this clone: The junction shows a germline mismatch at one end, possibly a read error. The V gene is TRBV7-2, the J gene TRBJ2-5; no definite D call. Germline-derived CDR1 and CDR2 are SGHTA and FQGNSA. The CDR3 totals 13 residues. CDR3 sequence: CASSSRTPEAQYF. The CDR3 region has the DNA TGTGCCAGCAGCTCGAGGACCCCAGAGGCCCAGTACTTC.

This clone was picked up one time. V and J are TRBV5-4 and TRBJ2-7; no clear D gene. CDR1 SGHNT and CDR2 YYREEE come from the germline V gene (reference sequence). Trimming left V 1 base short and J 5 bases short, with 7 bases between. There are 12 residues in the CDR3. CDR3 region: CASSLYLDEQYF. The CDR3, as DNA: TGTGCCAGCAGCTTGTACCTAGACGAGCAGTACTTC.

This chain joins TRBV27 and TRBJ2-3; D uncertain. Trimming stripped 1 base from V and 4 bases from J, with 9 bases between. CDR1 MNHEY and CDR2 SMNVEV come from the germline V gene (reference sequence). The CDR3 contains 14 residues. CDR3: CASSLLGIPDTQYF. In nucleotides, the CDR3 is TGTGCCAGCAGTTTATTGGGGATCCCAGATACGCAGTATTTT.

The V and J genes are TRBV7-9 and TRBJ2-3; 7 nucleotides match TRBD1. The CDR3 sequence is 14 residues long. Trimming took 2 bases from V and 4 from J; bases not matched to a gene: 3. Germline loops: CDR1 SEHNR, CDR2 FQNEAQ (reference sequence). The CDR3 DNA follows: TGTGCCAGCAGCTTACAGGGGGTAGCAGATACGCAGTATTTT. Its protein is CASSLQGVADTQYF.

The V call is TRBV9, the J call TRBJ2-2, with D hard to call. The germline gives CDR1 SGDLS, CDR2 YYNGEE. This CDR3 has 12 amino acids. Trimming pared 1 base from V and 7 bases from J, leaving 5 bases between. The CDR3 DNA reads TGTGCCAGCAGCGTAACCCGCGGGGAGCTGTTTTTT. This encodes CASSVTRGELFF.

This clone was observed once. In DNA form, the CDR3 reads TGTGCCAGCAGCTTAGATGGGATGGGGTCGGAGACCCAGTACTTC. Translating gives CASSLDGMGSETQYF. This rearrangement joins TRBV11-2 to TRBJ2-5; D is ambiguous. The V and J ends lost 0 bases and 5 bases respectively, with 13 bases between them. CDR3 length equals 15 residues. Germline CDR1 reads SGHAT; CDR2 reads FQNNGV.

The V call is TRBV28, the J call TRBJ1-1; D remains unclear. Per the germline V gene, CDR1 is MDHEN and CDR2 is SYDVKM. This CDR3 is built from 14 residues. V lost 3 bases and J lost 0, with 8 bases in between. The CDR3 bases are TGTGCCAGCAGTTTGCAACAAGTGAACACTGAAGCTTTCTTT. This translates into CASSLQQVNTEAFF. Complete variable domain (other parts from reference TRBV28 and TRBJ1-1): DVKVTQSSRYLVKRTGEKVFLECVQDMDHENMFWYRQDPGLGLRLIYFSYDVKMKEKGDIPEGYSVSREKKERFSLILESASTNQTSMYLCASSLQQVNTEAFFGQGTRLTVV.

V is TRBV5-6 and J is TRBJ1-5, with a weak D call TRBD1 (5 bases). The CDR3 covers 14 residues. Germline CDR1 SGHDT, CDR2 YYEEEE. Trimming removed 4 bases from V and 7 bases from J, with 15 bases in between. DNA for the CDR3: TGTGCCAGCAGCCGGGGCCCCGCAGGGCAGCCCCAGCATTTT. It specifies CASSRGPAGQPQHF.

The chain employs TRBV27 and TRBJ2-1, with 9 bases identical to TRBD1. V shed 6 bases and J 9 bases; nucleotides not matched to a gene: 6. Germline V gene sequence: CDR1 MNHEY, CDR2 SMNVEV (reference sequence). The CDR3 consists of 13 residues. CDR3 residues: CASRGQGTVEQFF. In DNA form, the CDR3 reads TGTGCCAGCAGGGGACAGGGTACGGTTGAGCAGTTCTTC.

CDR3 coding DNA: TGTGCCAGCAGCTCGAAGATGAACACTGAAGCTTTCTTT. Its protein is CASSSKMNTEAFF. The gene calls are TRBV5-4 and TRBJ1-1; D remains ambiguous. The germline V gene has CDR1 SGHNT and CDR2 YYREEE (reference sequence). Trimming left V 3 bases short and J 0 bases short, with 6 bases between. CDR3 length: 13 amino acids.

The chain uses TRBV18 and TRBJ2-3; D ambiguous. The V end was cut by 3 bases, the J end by 0 bases, with 7 bases between. CDR3 length: 14 amino acids. Germline-derived CDR1 and CDR2 are KGHSH and LQKENI. CDR3 nucleotides: TGTGCCAGCTCACCGGTTTCTAGCACAGATACGCAGTATTTT. Its protein product is CASSPVSSTDTQYF.

This sequence joins TRBV5-4 and TRBJ2-5; a possible D gene is TRBD2 (5 bases). The V gene lost 0 bases and the J gene lost 5 bases, with 14 bases spanning the gap. In germline, CDR1 is SGHNT, CDR2 YYREEE (reference sequence). This CDR3 is built from 15 residues. The CDR3: CASSLGPRGGETQYF. In DNA, the CDR3 is TGTGCCAGCAGCTTGGGGCCTCGGGGTGGGGAGACCCAGTACTTC.

The genes are TRBV6-1 and TRBJ1-1; D unclear. This CDR3 has 11 amino acids. Looked up from germline, CDR1 is MNHNS and CDR2 is SASEGT. The V and J ends lost 2 bases and 6 bases respectively, with 4 bases between them. The DNA of the CDR3 is TGTGCCAGCAGTGAAAGGGCTGAAGCTTTCTTT. It translates to CASSERAEAFF.

This rearrangement joins TRBV11-3 to TRBJ1-1; 8 bases are shared with TRBD1. Germline CDR1 and CDR2: SGHNT and YENEEA. The trim removed 3 bases at V and 3 bases at J, leaving 12 bases unmatched. The length of the CDR3 is 17 residues. For the CDR3, the DNA is TGTGCCAGCAGCTTTCGCCGGACAGGGTTATCGGACACTGAAGCTTTCTTT. Translating gives CASSFRRTGLSDTEAFF.

The chain has TRBV27 and TRBJ2-7; D not certain. Looked up from germline, CDR1 is MNHEY and CDR2 is SMNVEV (reference sequence). Between the trimmed V and J ends, which lost 6 bases and 2 bases, there was a span of 14 bases. The CDR3 is 14 residues long. CDR3 loop: CASRPIPAPYEQYF. Here the CDR3 DNA reads TGTGCCAGCAGACCAATTCCTGCACCCTACGAGCAGTACTTC.